A single sample is the source of the 12 T cell receptor beta chains below, sequenced in a study of identical twins. Using its own MiXCR run on the 5' RACE reads, TCRdb lists one record per CDR3 protein. The sample includes 1.5 million to 2 million distinct CDR3 sequences, about 31% of them seen just once. The material sequenced was cord blood. The receptors shown here come from a newborn girl in good health.

The rearrangement joins TRBV24-1 to TRBJ2-1; 10 positions agree with TRBD2. The CDR3 loop spans 16 amino acids. V shed 3 bases and J 5 bases; nucleotides not matched to a gene: 6. The germline CDR1 and CDR2 sequences are KGHDR and SFDVKD. The CDR3 loop is CATSDPLAGEHNEQFF. DNA of the CDR3: TGTGCCACCAGTGATCCTCTAGCGGGAGAGCACAATGAGCAGTTCTTC.

The CDR3 spells CSARDRGQIPGYTF. CDR3 in DNA: TGCAGTGCTAGAGATCGGGGACAGATTCCTGGCTACACCTTC. The rearrangement links TRBV20-1 to TRBJ1-2, with 7 nucleotides matching TRBD1. Germline assignment: CDR1 DFQATT and CDR2 SNEGSKA (reference sequence). Germline trimming cut 0 bases from V and 7 bases from J; bases unmatched to any gene: 8. The CDR3 sequence is 14 residues long.

The V gene is TRBV19, the J gene TRBJ1-1; no clear D. Germline CDR1 and CDR2: LNHDA and SQIVND (reference sequence). V lost 0 bases and J lost 0, with 17 bases in between. The CDR3 is 18 amino acids. CDR3 sequence: CASSIDTWLAGMNTEAFF. CDR3 in DNA: TGTGCCAGTAGTATAGATACGTGGTTAGCGGGAATGAACACTGAAGCTTTCTTT.

J is TRBJ2-3 and V is TRBV4-2; D is possibly TRBD1 (5 bases). Germline values: CDR1 LGHNA, CDR2 YNFKEQ. The CDR3 is 17 residues long. Trimming removed 1 base at V and 1 base at J, with 15 bases between. CDR3 bases: TGTGCCAGCAGCCAAGGGGCTAGGGGTTCGGGCACAGATACGCAGTATTTT. Translated: CASSQGARGSGTDTQYF.

This clonotype was seen more than once but under ten times. The J gene is TRBJ2-1, the V gene TRBV6-5; 10 bases are a match to TRBD2. Per germline, CDR1 MNHEY and CDR2 SVGAGI. The V gene end was trimmed by 2 bases and the J gene end by 5 bases; junction bases not matched to a gene: 6. The CDR3 spans 16 residues. The CDR3 is CASSYLRTSGNNEQFF. The CDR3 DNA sequence: TGTGCCAGCAGTTACCTTCGGACTAGCGGTAACAATGAGCAGTTCTTC.

The V and J genes are TRBV2 and TRBJ1-2; 8 positions agree with TRBD1. The V gene's germline CDR1 is SNHLY and CDR2 FYNNEI. The V segment lost 7 bases and the J segment 4 bases; nucleotides outside the gene matches: 2. The CDR3 contains 12 residues. CDR3 loop: CASNQGAYGYTF. The DNA of the CDR3 is TGTGCCAGCAATCAGGGGGCCTATGGCTACACCTTC.

This clonotype was seen more than once but under ten times. V usage is TRBV5-1 and J usage is TRBJ1-2; D is possibly TRBD1 (6 bases). Trimming stripped 0 bases from V and 3 bases from J, with 12 bases between. CDR1 is SGHRS and CDR2 is YFSETQ in the germline V gene. The CDR3 has 15 amino acids. The CDR3 protein is CASSLGGGSYYGYTF. In DNA form, the CDR3 reads TGCGCCAGCAGCTTGGGGGGGGGCAGCTACTATGGCTACACCTTC.

The chain links TRBV3-1 to TRBJ2-3; perhaps D is TRBD1 or TRBD2 (6 bases each). Trimming stripped 1 base from V and 6 bases from J, with 20 bases between. This CDR3 spans 17 amino acids. The germline gives CDR1 LGHDT, CDR2 YNNKEL (reference sequence). CDR3 nucleotides: TGTGCCAGCAGCCAAGCCCCCGAGAGGGGGGTACGGGATACGCAGTATTTT. Translated: CASSQAPERGVRDTQYF.

Note on this clonotype: Since the CDR3 does not end with the conserved phenylalanine or tryptophan, this likely comes from a read error. The chain has TRBV5-1 and TRBJ1-2; 9 nucleotides agree with TRBD1. CDR3 size: 14 residues. V shed 4 bases, J shed 6 bases, and the junction held 7 bases outside the gene matches. CDR1 and CDR2 from the germline V gene are SGHRS and YFSETQ. In DNA form, the CDR3 reads TGCGCCAGCAGCCCGCAGGACAGGGGAAATGGCTACACCCTC. Translated, it gives CASSPQDRGNGYTL.

This clonotype was seen more than once but under ten times. This chain connects TRBV7-8 to TRBJ2-7, with D perhaps TRBD2 (6 bases). The CDR3 is 13 residues long. The V gene's germline CDR1 is SGHVS and CDR2 FQNEAQ. V gave up 4 bases and J gave up 4 bases, with 11 bases separating them. This CDR3 reads CASSSALAYEQYF. Written as DNA, the CDR3 is TGTGCCAGCAGCTCAGCTCTAGCGTACGAGCAGTACTTC.

This chain links TRBV3-1 with TRBJ2-7, with 7 positions matching TRBD2. This CDR3 contains 17 residues. V dropped 1 base and J dropped 7; count of bases not matched to a gene: 16. CDR1 and CDR2 from the germline V gene are LGHDT and YNNKEL (reference sequence). CDR3 in amino acids: CASSQGFSSGSYNEQYF. The CDR3 DNA reads as TGTGCCAGCAGCCAAGGTTTTTCTAGCGGATCTTACAATGAGCAGTACTTC.

This clonotype was seen many times. The junction differs from germline at one of its ends, possibly a read error. This chain uses TRBV19 with TRBJ2-1; 9 nucleotides line up with TRBD2. Germline V gene data show CDR1 as LNHDA and CDR2 as SQIVND (reference sequence). The CDR3 consists of 15 residues. CDR3 sequence reads: CASSASGGPYNEQFF. DNA for the CDR3: TGCGCCAGCAGTGCCAGCGGGGGGCCCTACAATGAGCAGTTCTTC. The entire variable domain, with the rest obtained from reference TRBV19 and TRBJ2-1, is as follows: DGGITQSPKYLFRKEGQNVTLSCEQNLNHDAMYWYRQDPGQGLRLIYYSQIVNDFQKGDIAEGYSVSREKKESFPLTVTSAQKNPTAFYLCASSASGGPYNEQFFGPGTRLTVL.